This T cell receptor (beta chain) was captured in a study of T cells after yellow fever vaccination. Across the study: Fractions with few cells were prepared using SMART-Seq v4 Ultra Low Input.

Regarding this clonotype: What it binds is unknown.

Broader study findings: Weaker in magnitude, the secondary response showed a faster peak on day 5 versus 15.

Germline V gene lookup returns CDR1 SEHNR and CDR2 FQNEAQ (reference sequence). This CDR3 spans 15 amino acids. J was trimmed by 3 bases and V by 5 bases; bases with no gene match: 8. 5'RACE template switching generated TCR cDNA, adding a universal primer site and UMIs. TCRdb redid the calling of the 5' RACE reads with MiXCR, one entry per CDR3 protein. The sample lists approximately 600,000 distinct CDR3 sequences, more than 9% seen once, with 14% to 15% in the top ten. The chain joins TRBV7-9 to TRBJ2-7; 9 nucleotides line up with TRBD2. The sequence was obtained from a man aged 30 to 39 who received the YFV17D yellow fever vaccine. The starting material was PBMCs, obtained on the day of the yellow fever booster vaccination. The CDR3 here is CASSNQGLAVYEQYF. CDR3 DNA sequence: TGTGCCAGCAGCAACCAGGGACTAGCCGTCTACGAGCAGTACTTC.